The 3 T cell receptor beta chains reported below all come from one sample, sequenced in a study of tumor-infiltrating lymphocytes in primary liver carcinoma. Researchers generated TCR beta cDNA from about 530 ng of total RNA, relying on a constant-region primer. Construction of TCR beta libraries relied on three successive nested multiplex PCR rounds employing slightly modified ARM-PCR. TRBV1-TRBV30 forward and Cbeta reverse primers drove the first two roughly 9-cycle rounds. Via MiXCR, TCRdb re-called the multiplex PCR reads, giving one row per CDR3 protein. The sample has tens of thousands of distinct CDR3 sequences, approximately 79% seen once. For each extraction, RNA and DNA were obtained together from around 18-30 mg of unsorted bulk tissue. The sequenced material came from liver tumor tissue from sampling region 4. This sample's subset: tumor region T4, right-lateral pole. All receptors derive from a woman in her twenties or thirties with primary liver carcinoma and hepatitis B virus infection.

The J gene is TRBJ2-3, the V gene TRBV5-4; no clear D gene. The germline V gene has CDR1 SGHNT and CDR2 YYREEE (reference sequence). The CDR3 is 17 residues long. Trimming took off 5 bases at V and 2 bases at J, with 21 bases between the two ends. DNA of the CDR3: TGTGCCAGCAGTGTAGACGGATACCCTCCACTCACAGATACGCAGTATTTT. This codes for CASSVDGYPPLTDTQYF.

CDR3 residues: CASSLVFGGLSYNEQFF. CDR3 sequence (DNA): TGTGCCAGCAGCTTAGTGTTCGGTGGGCTTTCCTACAATGAGCAGTTCTTC. This sequence joins TRBV11-3 and TRBJ2-1; no reliable D call. The CDR3 runs to 17 residues. The germline V gene encodes CDR1 SGHNT and CDR2 YENEEA. V gave up 1 base and J gave up 1 base, with 14 bases separating them.

As concerns this clonotype: In this CDR3 the conserved last residue, phenylalanine or tryptophan, is missing, so a read error is likely. The chain couples TRBV29-1 to TRBJ1-1; 7 nucleotides match TRBD1. J gave up 11 bases and V 6 bases, and 12 bases lay outside the gene matches. Germline V gives CDR1 SQVTM, CDR2 ANQGSEA. CDR3 length equals 12 residues. CDR3 sequence: CSVETGSTGAFS. The CDR3 region has the DNA TGCAGCGTCGAGACAGGGAGCACTGGGGCTTTCTCT.